This T cell receptor beta chain was sequenced during a study of blood T cell repertoires in COVID-19. Study overall: PBMCs, B-cell-depleted T cells, or T cells provided the cDNA or gDNA that made up the material.

Profiled with immunoSEQ multiplex PCR; TCRdb holds only in-frame clones, not every one. The data hold 150,000 to 200,000 clones, with roughly 88% observed a single time. Across about two dozen US areas, participants ranged in age from 18 to 89 years. Categorization into cohorts depended on clinical history that participants reported. Within the 2 weeks before study entry, each person in the exposed group met a COVID-19 case. V gave up 6 bases and J gave up 4 bases; unmatched junction bases: 9. The germline V gene has CDR1 SNHLY and CDR2 FYNNEI. The CDR3 loop spans 15 amino acids. The J gene is TRBJ1-5, the V gene TRBV2; TRBD1 matches 7 bases. The sequencing input was PBMCs or T cells enriched from blood (not recorded which). This TCR was sampled from an older man who had been exposed to COVID-19. The CDR3 nucleotides read TGTGCCAGCAGGGAACGGGACAGCCCGAATCAGCCCCAGCATTTT. This encodes CASRERDSPNQPQHF.